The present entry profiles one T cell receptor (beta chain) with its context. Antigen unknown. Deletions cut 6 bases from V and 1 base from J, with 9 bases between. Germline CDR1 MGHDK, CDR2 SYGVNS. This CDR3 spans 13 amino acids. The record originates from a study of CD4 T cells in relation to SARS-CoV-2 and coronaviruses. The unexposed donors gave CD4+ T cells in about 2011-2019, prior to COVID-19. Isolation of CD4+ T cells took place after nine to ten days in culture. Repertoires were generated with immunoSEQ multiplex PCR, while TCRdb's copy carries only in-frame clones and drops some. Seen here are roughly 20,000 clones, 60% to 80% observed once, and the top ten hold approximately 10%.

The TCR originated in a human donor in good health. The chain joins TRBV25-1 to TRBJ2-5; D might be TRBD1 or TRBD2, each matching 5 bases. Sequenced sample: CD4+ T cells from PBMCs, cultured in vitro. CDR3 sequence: CASRRGAQETQYF. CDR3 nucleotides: TGTGCCAGCAGAAGAGGGGCCCAAGAGACCCAGTACTTC.